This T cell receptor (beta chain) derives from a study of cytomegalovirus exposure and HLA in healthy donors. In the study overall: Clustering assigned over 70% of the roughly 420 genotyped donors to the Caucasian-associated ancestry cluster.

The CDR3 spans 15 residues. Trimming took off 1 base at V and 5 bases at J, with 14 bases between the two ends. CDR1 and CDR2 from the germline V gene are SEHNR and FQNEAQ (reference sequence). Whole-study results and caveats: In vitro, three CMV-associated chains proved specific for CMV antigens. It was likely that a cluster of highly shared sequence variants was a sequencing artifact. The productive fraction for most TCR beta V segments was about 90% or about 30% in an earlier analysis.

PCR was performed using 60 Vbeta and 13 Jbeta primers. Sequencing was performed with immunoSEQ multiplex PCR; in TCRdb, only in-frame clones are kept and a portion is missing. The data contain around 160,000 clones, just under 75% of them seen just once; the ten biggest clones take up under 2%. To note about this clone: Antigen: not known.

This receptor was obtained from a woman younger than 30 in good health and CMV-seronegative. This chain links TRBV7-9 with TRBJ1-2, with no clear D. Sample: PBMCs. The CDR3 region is CASSLDFGDAYGYTF. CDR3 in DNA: TGTGCCAGCAGCTTAGATTTCGGGGATGCGTATGGCTACACCTTC. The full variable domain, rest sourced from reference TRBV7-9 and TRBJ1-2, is DTGVSQNPRHKITKRGQNVTFRCDPISEHNRLYWYRQTLGQGPEFLTYFQNEAQLEKSRLLSDRFSAERPKGSFSTLEIQRTEQGDSAMYLCASSLDFGDAYGYTFGSGTRLTVV.